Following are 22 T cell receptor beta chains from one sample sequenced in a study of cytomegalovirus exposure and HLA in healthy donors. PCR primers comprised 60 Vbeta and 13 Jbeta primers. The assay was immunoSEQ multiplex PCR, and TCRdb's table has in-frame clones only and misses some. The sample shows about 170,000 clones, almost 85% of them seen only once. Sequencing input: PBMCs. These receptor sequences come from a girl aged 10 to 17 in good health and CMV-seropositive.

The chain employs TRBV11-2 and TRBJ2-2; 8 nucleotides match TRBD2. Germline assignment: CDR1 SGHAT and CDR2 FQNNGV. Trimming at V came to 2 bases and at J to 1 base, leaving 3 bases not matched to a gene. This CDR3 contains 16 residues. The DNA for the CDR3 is TGTGCCAGCAGCTTAATACTAGCGGTGAACACCGGGGAGCTGTTTTTT. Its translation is CASSLILAVNTGELFF.

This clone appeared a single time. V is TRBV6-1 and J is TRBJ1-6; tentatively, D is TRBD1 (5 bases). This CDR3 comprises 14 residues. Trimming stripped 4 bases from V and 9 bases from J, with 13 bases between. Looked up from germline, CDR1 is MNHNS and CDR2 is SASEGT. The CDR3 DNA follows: TGTGCCAGCAGTGGTCGGGGGGAAAGTTCACCCCTCCACTTT. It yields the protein CASSGRGESSPLHF.

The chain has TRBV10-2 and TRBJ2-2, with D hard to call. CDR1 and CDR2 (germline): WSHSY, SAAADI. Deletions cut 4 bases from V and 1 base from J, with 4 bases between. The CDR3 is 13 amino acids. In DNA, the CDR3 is TGCGCCAGCAGTGCGGGGAACACCGGGGAGCTGTTTTTT. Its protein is CASSAGNTGELFF.

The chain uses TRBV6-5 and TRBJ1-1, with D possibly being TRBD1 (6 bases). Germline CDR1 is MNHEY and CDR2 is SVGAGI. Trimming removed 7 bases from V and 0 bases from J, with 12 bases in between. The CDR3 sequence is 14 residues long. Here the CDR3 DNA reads TGTGCCAGCACCATAGGGGGTATGAACACTGAAGCTTTCTTT. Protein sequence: CASTIGGMNTEAFF.

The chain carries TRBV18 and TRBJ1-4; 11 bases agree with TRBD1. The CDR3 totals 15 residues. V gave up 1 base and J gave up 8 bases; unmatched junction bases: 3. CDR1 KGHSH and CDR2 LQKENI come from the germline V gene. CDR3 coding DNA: TGTGCCAGCTCACCACGGACAGGGGGCGCGGAAAAACTGTTTTTT. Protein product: CASSPRTGGAEKLFF.

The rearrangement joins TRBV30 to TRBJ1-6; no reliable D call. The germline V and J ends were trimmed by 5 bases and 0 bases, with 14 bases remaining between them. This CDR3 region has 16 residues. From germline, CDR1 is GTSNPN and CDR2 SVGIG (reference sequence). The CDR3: CAWLDGRSSYNSPLHF. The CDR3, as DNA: TGTGCCTGGCTAGACGGTAGGAGCTCCTATAATTCACCCCTCCACTTT.

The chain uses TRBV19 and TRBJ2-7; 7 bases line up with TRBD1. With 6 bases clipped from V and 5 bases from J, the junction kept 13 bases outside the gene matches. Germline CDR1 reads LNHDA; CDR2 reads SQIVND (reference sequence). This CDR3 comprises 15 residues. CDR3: CASRDKRGGSHEQYF. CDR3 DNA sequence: TGTGCCAGTAGAGACAAACGAGGGGGCTCGCACGAGCAGTACTTC.

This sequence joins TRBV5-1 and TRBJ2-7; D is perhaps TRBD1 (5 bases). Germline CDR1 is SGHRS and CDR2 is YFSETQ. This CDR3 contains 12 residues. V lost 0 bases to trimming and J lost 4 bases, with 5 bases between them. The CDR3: CASSLGQYEQYF. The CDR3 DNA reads TGCGCCAGCAGCTTGGGACAGTACGAGCAGTACTTC.

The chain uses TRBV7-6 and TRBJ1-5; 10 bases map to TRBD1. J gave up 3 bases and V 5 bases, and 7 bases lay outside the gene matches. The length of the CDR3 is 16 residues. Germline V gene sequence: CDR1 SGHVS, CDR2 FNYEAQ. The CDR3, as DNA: TGTGCCAGCAGCAACTTCGGACAGGGGGACAATCAGCCCCAGCATTTT. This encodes CASSNFGQGDNQPQHF.

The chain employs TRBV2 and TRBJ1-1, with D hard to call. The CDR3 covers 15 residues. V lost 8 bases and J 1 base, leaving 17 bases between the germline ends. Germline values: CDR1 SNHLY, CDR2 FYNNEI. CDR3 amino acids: CASLPREFTNTEAFF. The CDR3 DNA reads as TGTGCCAGCCTCCCCCGGGAGTTCACGAACACTGAAGCTTTCTTT. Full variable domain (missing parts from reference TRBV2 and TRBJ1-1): EPEVTQTPSHQVTQMGQEVILRCVPISNHLYFYWYRQILGQKVEFLVSFYNNEISEKSEIFDDQFSVERPDGSNFTLKIRSTKLEDSAMYFCASLPREFTNTEAFFGQGTRLTVV.

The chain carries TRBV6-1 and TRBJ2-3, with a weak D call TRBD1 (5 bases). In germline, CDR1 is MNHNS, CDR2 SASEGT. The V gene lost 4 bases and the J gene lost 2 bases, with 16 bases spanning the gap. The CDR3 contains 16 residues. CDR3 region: CASSAQPDTHTDTQYF. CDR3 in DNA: TGTGCCAGCAGTGCTCAGCCGGACACCCACACAGATACGCAGTATTTT.

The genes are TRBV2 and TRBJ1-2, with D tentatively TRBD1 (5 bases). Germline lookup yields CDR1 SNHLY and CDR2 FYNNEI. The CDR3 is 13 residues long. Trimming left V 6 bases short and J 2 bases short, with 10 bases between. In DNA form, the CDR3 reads TGTGCCAGCAGGGCGCGGGGGAACTATGGCTACACCTTC. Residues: CASRARGNYGYTF. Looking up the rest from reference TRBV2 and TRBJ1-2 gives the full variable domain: EPEVTQTPSHQVTQMGQEVILRCVPISNHLYFYWYRQILGQKVEFLVSFYNNEISEKSEIFDDQFSVERPDGSNFTLKIRSTKLEDSAMYFCASRARGNYGYTFGSGTRLTVV.

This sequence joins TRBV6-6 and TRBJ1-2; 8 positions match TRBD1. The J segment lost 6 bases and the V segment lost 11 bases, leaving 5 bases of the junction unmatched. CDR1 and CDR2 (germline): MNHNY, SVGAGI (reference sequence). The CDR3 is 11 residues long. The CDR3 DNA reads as TGTGCCGGACGACAGGGGAATGGCTACACCTTC. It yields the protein CAGRQGNGYTF.

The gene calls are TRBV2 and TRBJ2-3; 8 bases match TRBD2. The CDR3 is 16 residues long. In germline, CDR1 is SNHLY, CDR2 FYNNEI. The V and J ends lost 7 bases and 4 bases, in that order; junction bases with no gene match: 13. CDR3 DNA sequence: TGTGCCAGCACCCTCCCGCCGGGGGGGCTGGCAGATACGCAGTATTTT. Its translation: CASTLPPGGLADTQYF.

The CDR3 nucleotides are TGTGCCAGCAGTGGGTCGGGGGGGGGAGTGGTTGATGGCTACACCTTC. Its protein product is CASSGSGGGVVDGYTF. This rearrangement joins TRBV6-4 to TRBJ1-2, with D perhaps matching TRBD1 (5 bases). The germline CDR1 and CDR2 sequences are MRHNA and SNTAGT. The V end lost 4 bases, the J end lost 6 bases, and 21 bases lay between the germline ends. The CDR3 has 16 residues.

The CDR3 bases are TGTGCCAGCTCACCACCGAGACAAGTCTCTGGAAACACCATATATTTT. This translates into CASSPPRQVSGNTIYF. The chain joins TRBV18 to TRBJ1-3; no clear D. The V end was cut by 0 bases, the J end by 0 bases, with 9 bases between. The V gene's germline CDR1 is KGHSH and CDR2 LQKENI. The CDR3 has 16 residues.

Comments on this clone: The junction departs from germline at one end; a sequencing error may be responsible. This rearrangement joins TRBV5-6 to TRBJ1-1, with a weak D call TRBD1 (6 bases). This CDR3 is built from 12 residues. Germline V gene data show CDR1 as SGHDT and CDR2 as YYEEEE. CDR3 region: CASSLPTGSQLF. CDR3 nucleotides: TGTGCCAGCAGCTTGCCAACAGGGAGCCAGCTCTTT.

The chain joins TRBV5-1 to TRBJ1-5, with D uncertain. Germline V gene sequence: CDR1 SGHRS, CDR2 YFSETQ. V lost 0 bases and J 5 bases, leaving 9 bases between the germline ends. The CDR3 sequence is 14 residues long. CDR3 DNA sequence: TGCGCCAGCAGCTTGGAAGGGAGTCATCAGCCCCAGCATTTT. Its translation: CASSLEGSHQPQHF.

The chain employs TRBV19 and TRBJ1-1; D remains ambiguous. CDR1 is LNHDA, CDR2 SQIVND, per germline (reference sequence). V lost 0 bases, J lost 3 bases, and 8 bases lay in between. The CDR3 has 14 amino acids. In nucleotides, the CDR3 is TGTGCCAGTAGTATAGATCTAAGTTACACTGAAGCTTTCTTT. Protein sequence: CASSIDLSYTEAFF.

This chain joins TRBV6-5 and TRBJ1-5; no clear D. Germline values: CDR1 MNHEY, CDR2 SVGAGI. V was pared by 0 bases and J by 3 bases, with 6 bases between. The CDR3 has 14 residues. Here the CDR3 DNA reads TGTGCCAGCAGTTACTCCCCAGACAATCAGCCCCAGCATTTT. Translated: CASSYSPDNQPQHF.

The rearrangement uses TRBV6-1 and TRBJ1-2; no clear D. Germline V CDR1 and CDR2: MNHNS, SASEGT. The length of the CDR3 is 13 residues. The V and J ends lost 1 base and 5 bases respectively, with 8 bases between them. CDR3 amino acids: CASSEDLSYGYTF. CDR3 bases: TGTGCCAGCAGTGAAGATCTGTCTTATGGCTACACCTTC.

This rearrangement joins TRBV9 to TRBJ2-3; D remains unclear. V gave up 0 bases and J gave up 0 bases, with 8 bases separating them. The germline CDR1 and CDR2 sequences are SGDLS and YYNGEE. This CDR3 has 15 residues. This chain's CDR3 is CASSVGPSSTDTQYF. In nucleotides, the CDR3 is TGTGCCAGCAGCGTAGGGCCTTCTAGCACAGATACGCAGTATTTT.